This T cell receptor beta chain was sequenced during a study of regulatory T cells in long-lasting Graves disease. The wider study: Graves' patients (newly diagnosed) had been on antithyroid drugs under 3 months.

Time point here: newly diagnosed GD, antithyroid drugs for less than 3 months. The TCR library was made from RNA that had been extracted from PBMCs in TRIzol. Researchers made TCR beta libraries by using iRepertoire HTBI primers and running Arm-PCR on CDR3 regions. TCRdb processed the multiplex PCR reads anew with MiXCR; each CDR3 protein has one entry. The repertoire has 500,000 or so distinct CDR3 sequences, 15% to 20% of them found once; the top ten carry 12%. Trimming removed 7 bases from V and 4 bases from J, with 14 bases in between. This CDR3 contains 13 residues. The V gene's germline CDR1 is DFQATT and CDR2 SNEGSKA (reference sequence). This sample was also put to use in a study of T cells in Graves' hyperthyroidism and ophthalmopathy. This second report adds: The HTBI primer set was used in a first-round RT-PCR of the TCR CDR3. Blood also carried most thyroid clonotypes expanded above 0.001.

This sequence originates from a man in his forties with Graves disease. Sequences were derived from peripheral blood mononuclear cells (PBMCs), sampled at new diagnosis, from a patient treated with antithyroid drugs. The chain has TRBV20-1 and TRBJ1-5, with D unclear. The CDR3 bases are TGCAGTGTCCTGAGACCGCCGAATCAGCCCCAGCATTTT. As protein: CSVLRPPNQPQHF.